The text below deals with one T cell receptor beta chain. The antigen remains undetermined. The sequenced template was RNA, covering the TCR beta CDR3 region. First-round RT-PCR relied on HTBI primers, and a second-round multiplex PCR came next. Each CDR3 protein gets one entry after TCRdb re-called the multiplex PCR reads with MiXCR. The sample includes about 700,000 distinct CDR3 sequences, 35% to 50% seen only once; the top ten take around 3.3%. This record belongs to a study of Graves' ophthalmopathy and Graves' hyperthyroidism. The overall study: Peripheral blood was gathered at first diagnosis, ahead of any treatment whatsoever.

Study-wide points: Progression of ophthalmopathy was predicted by the model with 60% to 71% sensitivity and just over 72% specificity.

Fresh peripheral blood, 8.5 to 10 ml, was the PBMC source. This CDR3 region has 17 residues. CDR1 and CDR2 from the germline V gene are LGHNA and YNFKEQ. V was cut by 1 base and J by 0 bases, with 12 bases left in between. The receptor was derived from an adult man with Graves' ophthalmopathy. Material: peripheral blood. This rearrangement joins TRBV4-2 to TRBJ1-4; a possible D gene is TRBD1 (5 bases). The CDR3: CASSQGDRRPTNEKLFF. For the CDR3, the DNA is TGTGCCAGCAGCCAAGGAGACAGACGACCAACTAATGAAAAACTGTTTTTT.